This TCR beta chain emerged from a study of T cell repertoires in cytomegalovirus infection. Across the whole study: It was the public TCR beta signatures that indicated both CMV infection and matching HLA type. Study-wide points: Dominating the ex vivo response were HLA-C-restricted CMV-specific TCR beta clonotypes.

The CDR3 length is 15 residues. Trimming cost V 3 bases and J 3 bases; bases outside gene matches: 9. CDR1 and CDR2 from the germline V gene are SGHDT and YYEEEE. TCRdb re-called the reads with MiXCR, one entry per CDR3 protein. This sample has 90,000 to 120,000 distinct CDR3 sequences, with roughly 41% found just once. Of note for this clonotype: The antigen remains unidentified.

This receptor was obtained from a human donor in good health (CMV status not recorded). Some clones in this sample may be carry-over from other donors' samples. Sequenced material: CD8+ T cells from cultured PBMCs, taken from culture after CMV antigen stimulation. The chain links TRBV5-6 to TRBJ2-7, with TRBD2 matching 7 bases. CDR3 region: CASSWSIGGNYEQYF. In DNA, the CDR3 is TGTGCCAGCAGCTGGTCTATCGGGGGGAACTACGAGCAGTACTTC.